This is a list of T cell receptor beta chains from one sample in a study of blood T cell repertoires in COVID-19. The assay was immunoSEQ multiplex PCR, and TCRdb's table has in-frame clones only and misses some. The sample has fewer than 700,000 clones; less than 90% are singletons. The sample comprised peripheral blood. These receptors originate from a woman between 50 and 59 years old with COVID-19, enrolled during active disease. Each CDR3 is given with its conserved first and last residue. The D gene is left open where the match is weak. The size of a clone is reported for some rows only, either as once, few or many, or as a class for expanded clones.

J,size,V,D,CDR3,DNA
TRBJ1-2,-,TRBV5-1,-,CASSLATSSGYTF,TGCGCCAGCAGCTTGGCGACATCATCTGGCTACACCTTC
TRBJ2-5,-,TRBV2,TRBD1,CASSSGQVLRETQYF,TGTGCCAGCAGTTCGGGACAGGTCCTCCGGGAGACCCAGTACTTC
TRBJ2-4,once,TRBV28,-,CASSLLPRGVQYF,TGTGCCAGCAGTTTATTGCCCCGCGGGGTTCAGTACTTC
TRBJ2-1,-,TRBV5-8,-,CASGRGWYNEQFF,TGTGCCAGCGGACGGGGGTGGTACAATGAGCAGTTCTTC
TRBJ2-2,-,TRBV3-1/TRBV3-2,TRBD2,CASSQDALAGGAGELFF,TGTGCCAGCAGCCAAGACGCGCTAGCGGGGGGGGCCGGGGAGCTGTTTTTT
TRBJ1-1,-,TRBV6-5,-,CASSPRGGVTFF,TGTGCCAGCAGTCCCCGGGGGGGAGTAACTTTCTTT
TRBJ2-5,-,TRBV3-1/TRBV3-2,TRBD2,CASSQIAGAETQYF,TGTGCCAGCAGCCAAATTGCGGGAGCAGAGACCCAGTACTTC
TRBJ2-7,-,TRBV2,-,CASSPQGLGEQYF,TGTGCCAGCAGCCCCCAGGGACTGGGCGAGCAGTACTTC
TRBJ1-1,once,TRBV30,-,CAWCPVNTEAFF,TGTGCCTGGTGTCCGGTGAACACTGAAGCTTTCTTT
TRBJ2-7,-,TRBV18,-,CASSPEQTYEQYF,TGTGCCAGCTCACCAGAACAGACCTACGAGCAGTACTTC
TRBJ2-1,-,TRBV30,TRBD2,CAWAGGPTYNEQFF,TGTGCCTGGGCGGGGGGCCCTACCTACAATGAGCAGTTCTTC
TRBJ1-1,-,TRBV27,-,CASGALSSAEAFF,TGTGCCAGCGGGGCACTTTCTTCGGCTGAAGCTTTCTTT
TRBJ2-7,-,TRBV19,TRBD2,CASRSGGNEQYF,TGTGCCAGTAGATCGGGAGGGAACGAGCAGTACTTC
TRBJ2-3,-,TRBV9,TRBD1,CASSPGQGSTDTQYF,TGTGCCAGCAGCCCAGGACAGGGTAGCACAGATACGCAGTATTTT
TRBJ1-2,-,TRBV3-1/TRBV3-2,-,CASSQVLGVDYGYTF,TGTGCCAGCAGCCAAGTATTAGGGGTTGACTATGGCTACACCTTC
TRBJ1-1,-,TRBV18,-,CASSPGGMNTEAFF,TGTGCCAGCTCACCTGGGGGGATGAACACTGAAGCTTTCTTT
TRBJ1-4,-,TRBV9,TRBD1,CASSVGQGASEKLFF,TGTGCCAGCAGCGTAGGACAGGGGGCGAGTGAAAAACTGTTTTTT
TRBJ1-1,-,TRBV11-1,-,CASSLKGFGDTEAFF,TGTGCCAGCAGCCTAAAGGGGTTTGGGGACACTGAAGCTTTCTTT
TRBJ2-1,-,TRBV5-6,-,CASSLGVLALEEQFF,TGTGCCAGCAGCTTGGGGGTGCTAGCGTTGGAGGAGCAGTTCTTC
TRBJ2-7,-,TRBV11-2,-,CASGIGVLYEQYF,TGTGCCAGCGGGATAGGGGTGTTGTACGAGCAGTACTTC
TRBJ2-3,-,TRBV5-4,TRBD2,CASTRGGRGSTDTQYF,TGTGCCAGCACGCGGGGGGGCAGGGGTAGCACAGATACGCAGTATTTT
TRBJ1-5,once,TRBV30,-,CAWSGTDYSNQPQHF,TGTGCCTGGAGTGGGACAGATTATAGCAATCAGCCCCAGCATTTT
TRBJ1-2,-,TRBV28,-,CASSLQLNYGYTF,TGTGCCAGCAGTTTACAGTTAAACTATGGCTACACCTTC
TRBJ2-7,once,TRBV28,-,CASSPTGHSYEQYF,TGTGCCAGCAGCCCTACAGGGCACTCCTACGAGCAGTACTTC
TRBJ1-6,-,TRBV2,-,CASSYLSSPLHF,TGTGCCAGCAGTTATTTGAGTTCACCCCTCCACTTT
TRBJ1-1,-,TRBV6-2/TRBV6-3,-,CASSYVGWMNTEAFF,TGTGCCAGCAGTTACGTGGGCTGGATGAACACTGAAGCTTTCTTT
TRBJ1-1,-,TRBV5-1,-,CASSLEQDSEAFF,TGCGCCAGCAGCTTGGAGCAGGACAGTGAAGCTTTCTTT
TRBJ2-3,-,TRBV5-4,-,CASSLGRDSTTDTQYF,TGTGCCAGCAGCTTGGGGCGAGATAGTACAACAGACACGCAGTATTTT
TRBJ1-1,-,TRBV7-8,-,CASSLTGYLNTEAFF,TGTGCCAGCAGCTTGACAGGATATTTGAACACTGAAGCTTTCTTT
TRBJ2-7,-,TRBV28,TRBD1,CASTNGQGYEQYF,TGTGCCAGCACCAACGGACAGGGCTACGAGCAGTACTTC
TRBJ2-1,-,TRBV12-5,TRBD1,CASGLGTGRRRQFF,TGTGCTAGTGGTTTGGGGACAGGGAGGAGGAGGCAGTTCTTC
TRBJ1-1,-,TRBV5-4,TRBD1,CASSWGQGILGAFF,TGTGCCAGCAGCTGGGGACAGGGGATCCTTGGCGCTTTCTTT
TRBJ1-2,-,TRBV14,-,CASSPRGNYGYTF,TGTGCCAGCAGCCCCCGAGGGAACTATGGCTACACCTTC
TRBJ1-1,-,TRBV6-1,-,CASSPRWRNTEAFF,TGTGCCAGCAGTCCTAGATGGAGGAACACTGAAGCTTTCTTT
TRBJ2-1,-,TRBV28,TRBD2,CASVRGGGVSYNEQFF,TGTGCCAGCGTCAGAGGCGGGGGGGTCTCCTACAATGAGCAGTTCTTC
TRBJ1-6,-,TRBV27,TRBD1,CASSFRTGRNSPLHF,TGTGCCAGCAGTTTCCGGACAGGTCGGAATTCACCCCTCCACTTT
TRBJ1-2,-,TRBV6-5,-,CASKDPATGLYGYTF,TGTGCCAGCAAGGACCCGGCCACAGGCCTTTATGGCTACACCTTC
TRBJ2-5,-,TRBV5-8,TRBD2,CASSLWQGLMQETQYF,TGTGCCAGCAGCTTATGGCAGGGACTAATGCAAGAGACCCAGTACTTC